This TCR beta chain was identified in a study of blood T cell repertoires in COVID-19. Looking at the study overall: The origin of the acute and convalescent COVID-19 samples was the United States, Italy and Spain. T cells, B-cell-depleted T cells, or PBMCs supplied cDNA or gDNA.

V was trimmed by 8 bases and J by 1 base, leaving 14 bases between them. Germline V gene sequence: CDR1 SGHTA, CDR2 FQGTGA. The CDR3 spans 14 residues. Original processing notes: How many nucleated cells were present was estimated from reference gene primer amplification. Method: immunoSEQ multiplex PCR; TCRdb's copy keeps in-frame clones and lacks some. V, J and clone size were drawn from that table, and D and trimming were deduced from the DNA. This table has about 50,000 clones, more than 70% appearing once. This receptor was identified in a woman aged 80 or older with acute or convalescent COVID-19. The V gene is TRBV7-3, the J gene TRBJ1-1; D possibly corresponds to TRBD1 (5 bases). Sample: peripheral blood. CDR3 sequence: CASSPGQGNTEAFF. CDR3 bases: TGTGCCAGCTCCCCGGGCCAGGGGAACACTGAAGCTTTCTTT.